This T cell receptor (beta chain) was identified in a study of beta chain features in type 1 diabetes. V lost 4 bases and J lost 2, with 16 bases in between. From germline, CDR1 is SGHNT and CDR2 YYREEE (reference sequence). This CDR3 comprises 15 residues. This clone was counted between two and nine times. The sequenced template was cDNA made from the entire isolated RNA. Produced via immunoSEQ multiplex PCR; TCRdb's table is partial and in-frame only. This sample has 130,000 to 150,000 clones, with more than 9% found just once. The V gene is TRBV5-4, the J gene TRBJ2-7, with D possibly being TRBD2 (6 bases). The TCR sequence derives from a man between 18 and 35 years old in good health. Sequenced material: naive CD4+ T cells from blood. CDR3 sequence (DNA): TGTGCCAGCAGCCCGTCCGGGACTCTAACCTACGAGCAGTACTTC. Amino acids: CASSPSGTLTYEQYF.